The 8 T cell receptor beta chains below were found in one sample sequenced in a study of OX40 agonist ivuxolimab in advanced cancers. Profiling relied on immunoSEQ multiplex PCR, and the TCRdb table lists in-frame clones only, not all of them. Among 70,000 to 95,000 clones listed, around 80% were seen once. The sample here was CD4+ or CD8+ T cells sorted from blood, taken in a trial of the OX40 agonist ivuxolimab. The source of these receptors is an adult with an advanced solid tumor such as melanoma, head and neck, liver or kidney cancer.

The V call is TRBV6-5, the J call TRBJ2-7; 9 positions match TRBD1. The CDR3 runs to 14 residues. J lost 3 bases, V lost 4 bases, and 4 bases had no gene match. Germline V gives CDR1 MNHEY, CDR2 SVGAGI. CDR3 loop: CASSWGQGDYEQYF. CDR3 in DNA: TGTGCCAGCAGTTGGGGACAGGGTGACTACGAGCAGTACTTC.

Only a few counts were recorded for this clone. This chain uses TRBV11-2 with TRBJ1-2, with no clear D. This CDR3 region has 15 residues. With 1 base removed from V and 2 bases from J, the gap between germline ends came to 11 bases. Germline lookup yields CDR1 SGHAT and CDR2 FQNNGV. CDR3 nucleotide sequence: TGTGCCAGCAGCTTAGTCGTCCCTAGGAACTATGGCTACACCTTC. It encodes CASSLVVPRNYGYTF. The full variable domain, its missing parts supplied by reference TRBV11-2 and TRBJ1-2, is EAGVAQSPRYKIIEKRQSVAFWCNPISGHATLYWYQQILGQGPKLLIQFQNNGVVDDSQLPKDRFSAERLKGVDSTLKIQPAKLEDSAVYLCASSLVVPRNYGYTFGSGTRLTVV.

The genes are TRBV30 and TRBJ2-3, with D possibly TRBD2 on 5 matching bases. The CDR3 has 11 amino acids. Germline V lookup: CDR1 GTSNPN, CDR2 SVGIG (reference sequence). CDR3 region: CARADTDTQYF. The CDR3 DNA reads as TGTGCGAGGGCGGACACAGATACGCAGTATTTT.

The rearrangement links TRBV5-1 to TRBJ2-7; 9 nucleotides align to TRBD1. The CDR3 is 12 amino acids. With 4 bases clipped from V and 6 bases from J, the junction kept 2 bases outside the gene matches. Germline assignment: CDR1 SGHRS and CDR2 YFSETQ. The CDR3 DNA is TGCGCCAGCAGCCGGGACAGGGTCGAGCAGTACTTC. This translates into CASSRDRVEQYF.

In this sample, this clone turned up a few times. The V gene is TRBV19, the J gene TRBJ1-2; possibly TRBD1 for D (6 bases). The V end was cut by 5 bases, the J end by 7 bases, with 14 bases between. Germline V gene data show CDR1 as LNHDA and CDR2 as SQIVND (reference sequence). The CDR3 consists of 13 residues. CDR3 bases: TGTGCCAGTAGTGTACAGGGTTTCGGTGGCTACACCTTC. This codes for CASSVQGFGGYTF.

The V call is TRBV19, the J call TRBJ2-2, with D unresolved. V was shortened by 7 bases and J by 5 bases, with 20 bases between the two germline ends. The CDR3 covers 16 residues. In germline, CDR1 is LNHDA, CDR2 SQIVND (reference sequence). The CDR3 here is CASTGSSVFGTGELFF. Here the CDR3 DNA reads TGTGCCAGTACGGGTTCAAGCGTTTTCGGTACCGGGGAGCTGTTTTTT.

This chain connects TRBV2 to TRBJ2-3; 8 bases are a match to TRBD2. The CDR3 length is 16 residues. Germline V gene data show CDR1 as SNHLY and CDR2 as FYNNEI. With V trimmed by 5 bases and J by 2 bases, 9 bases remained unmatched. As DNA, the CDR3 is TGTGCCAGCAGTCCCCTCGGGGGGGGGAACACAGATACGCAGTATTTT. Translation: CASSPLGGGNTDTQYF.

This rearrangement joins TRBV5-1 to TRBJ2-7; 12 nucleotides match TRBD1. The germline V gene has CDR1 SGHRS and CDR2 YFSETQ. The CDR3 is 15 residues long. The V segment lost 4 bases and the J segment 6 bases; nucleotides outside the gene matches: 8. CDR3 bases: TGCGCCAGCAGCCCCCGTGGGACAGGGGGCTCCGAGCAGTACTTC. It encodes CASSPRGTGGSEQYF. The whole variable domain, remainder taken from reference TRBV5-1 and TRBJ2-7, is KAGVTQTPRYLIKTRGQQVTLSCSPISGHRSVSWYQQTPGQGLQFLFEYFSETQRNKGNFPGRFSGRQFSNSRSEMNVSTLELGDSALYLCASSPRGTGGSEQYFGPGTRLTVT.